A selection of T cell receptor beta chains follows, all from one sample in a study of Graves' ophthalmopathy and Graves' hyperthyroidism. TCRdb re-derived calls from the multiplex PCR reads in MiXCR, one entry per CDR3 protein. The sample carries roughly 36,000 distinct CDR3 sequences, approximately 46% recorded once. Sequenced sample: peripheral blood. The receptors here all came from an adult woman with stable Graves' hyperthyroidism. Both conserved end residues are part of each CDR3. D genes are given only for firm matches. Clone size, where shown, is once, few, many, or a class for clones that have expanded.

-	TRBD1	TRBJ1-5	TRBV6-5	TGTGCCAGCAGTGAACAGGACAGGGGGCGCGGCAATCAGCCCCAGCATTTT	CASSEQDRGRGNQPQHF
-	-	TRBJ2-7	TRBV12-3/TRBV12-4	TGTGCCAGCAGTTATCGGGGGAGCTACGAGCAGTACTTC	CASSYRGSYEQYF
-	TRBD2	TRBJ2-5	TRBV9	TGTGCCAGCAGCTTTCTAGCGGTCCAAGAGACCCAGTACTTC	CASSFLAVQETQYF
many	-	TRBJ2-5	TRBV6-1	TGTGCCAGCAGTAAGACAGACCAAGAGACCCAGTACTTC	CASSKTDQETQYF
-	TRBD2	TRBJ2-5	TRBV2	TGTGCCAGCCGGGGACTAGCGGGAGGAGCGAGGTGGGAGACCCAGTACTTC	CASRGLAGGARWETQYF
-	-	TRBJ2-5	TRBV10-3	TGTGCCATCAGTGAGTCATCGGTCTCCCTCGGAGAGACCCAGTACTTC	CAISESSVSLGETQYF
once	TRBD1	TRBJ1-2	TRBV7-9	TGTGCCAGCAGCCTATACCCCCGGACAGGGGGCGCATCTGGCTACACCTTC	CASSLYPRTGGASGYTF
many	-	TRBJ1-5	TRBV5-1	TGCGCCAGCAGCTTGGCTCCCCGGGGCGACAGCAATCAGCCCCAGCATTTT	CASSLAPRGDSNQPQHF
-	-	TRBJ1-5	TRBV20-1	TGCAGTGCCACGGACGACAAACGAAATCAGCCCCAGCATTTT	CSATDDKRNQPQHF
-	TRBD2	TRBJ2-5	TRBV9	TGTGCCAGCAGCGGAAGGACTAGCGGGACCGAGACCCAGTACTTC	CASSGRTSGTETQYF
many	TRBD1	TRBJ2-7	TRBV4-1	TGCGCCAGCAGCCCCGCCCGGACAGGGGGCAGCAGTTCGTCCTACGAGCAGTACTTC	CASSPARTGGSSSSYEQYF
many	-	TRBJ2-7	TRBV28	TGTGCCAGCAGTTTACGGGAAATATACGAGCAGTACTTC	CASSLREIYEQYF
once	TRBD2	TRBJ2-5	TRBV7-6	TGTGCCAGTAGCGGGAGAAGACAGACCCAGTACTTC	CASSGRRQTQYF
many	-	TRBJ2-7	TRBV18	TGTGCCAGCTCACCAGAGGGATGGGAGCAGTACTTC	CASSPEGWEQYF
-	TRBD1	TRBJ1-1	TRBV29-1	TGCAGCGTGAGGGGGGACAGAAACACTGAAGCTTTCTTT	CSVRGDRNTEAFF
-	-	TRBJ1-6	TRBV13	TGTGCCAGCAGCGTCCAGGGTAATTCACCCCTCCACTTT	CASSVQGNSPLHF
many	TRBD1	TRBJ2-7	TRBV28	TGTGCCAGCAGTTGGACGACAGGGTCTTACGAGCAGTACTTC	CASSWTTGSYEQYF
many	-	TRBJ1-3	TRBV7-8	TGTGCCAGCAGCTTAAGGTGGTCGGGAAACACCATATATTTT	CASSLRWSGNTIYF
-	-	TRBJ2-5	TRBV20-1	TGCAGCGGGACCACCAGGACCCAGTACTTC	CSGTTRTQYF
many	-	TRBJ1-2	TRBV28	TGTGCCAGCAGACTCGGGGGGGCTCGGACTAACTATGGCTACACCTTC	CASRLGGARTNYGYTF
many	TRBD1	TRBJ1-5	TRBV2	TGTGCCAGCAGAAGACAGGGGGACGGCAATCAGCCCCAGCATTTT	CASRRQGDGNQPQHF
-	-	TRBJ1-2	TRBV20-1	TGCAGTGCTAGAGACCCAGGGTATAACTATGGCTACACCTTC	CSARDPGYNYGYTF
many	TRBD1	TRBJ1-1	TRBV7-9	TGTGCCAGCAGCTTAACAGGGGGCCCCACTGAAGCTTTCTTT	CASSLTGGPTEAFF
few	-	TRBJ2-1	TRBV7-2	TGTGCCAGCAGCCCTGTAGGAGCCACCTACAATGAGCAGTTCTTC	CASSPVGATYNEQFF
-	-	TRBJ1-6	TRBV15	TGTGCCGCCAGCAGTGATGGGGGCGCGGGTTCACCCCTCCACTTT	CAASSDGGAGSPLHF
many	TRBD1	TRBJ1-5	TRBV20-1	TGCAGTGCTAGGTCGGACAGGGAATCTCAGCCCCAGCATTTT	CSARSDRESQPQHF
-	TRBD2	TRBJ2-5	TRBV20-1	TGCAGTGCTTGGACCGGGACTAGCGGATCACAAGAGACCCAGTACTTC	CSAWTGTSGSQETQYF
-	-	TRBJ1-1	TRBV5-1	TGCGCCAGCAGCTTGGTCAGCCCGAACACTGAAGCTTTCTTT	CASSLVSPNTEAFF
few	TRBD1	TRBJ1-2	TRBV7-2	TGTGCCAGCAGTAGAACAGGGGGACAAGGCTACACCTTC	CASSRTGGQGYTF
many	-	TRBJ1-1	TRBV9	TGTGCCAGCAGCGTAGGGGCGGCCGCCCCAATGAACACTGAAGCTTTCTTT	CASSVGAAAPMNTEAFF